This T cell receptor (beta chain) originates from a study of blood T cell repertoires in COVID-19. Background on the study: There were acute and convalescent COVID-19 samples, and they came from the United States, Italy and Spain.

Participant-given clinical history determined each cohort assignment. Symptom resolution, clearance, or two negative PCRs marked the recovered donors of Cohort 3. Germline V gives CDR1 SNHLY, CDR2 FYNNEI. V was pared by 2 bases and J by 4 bases, with 15 bases between. The CDR3 spans 16 residues. TCRdb keeps only in-frame clones here, not all; method: immunoSEQ multiplex PCR. The sample yields 170,000 or so clones, approximately 78% seen once. The chain joins TRBV2 to TRBJ1-3; TRBD1 is a possible D gene (6 bases). The sequenced material came from PBMCs or T cells enriched from blood (not recorded which). The sequence was collected from a woman in her forties or fifties who had recovered from COVID-19. The CDR3 sequence: CASSERGRTEGNTIYF. The CDR3 region has the DNA TGTGCCAGCAGTGAAAGGGGTCGGACAGAAGGAAACACCATATATTTT.